This T cell receptor beta chain was captured by sequencing in a study of blood T cell repertoires in COVID-19. Overall study context: Sites across the United States, Italy and Spain contributed samples from acute and convalescent COVID-19. T cells, B-cell-depleted T cells, or PBMCs supplied cDNA or gDNA.

Original processing notes: Nucleated cell number was recorded as an estimate derived from reference gene primer amplification. Profiled with immunoSEQ multiplex PCR; TCRdb holds only in-frame clones, not every one. Clonal size and the V and J genes are those of that table, whereas D and trimming came from the DNA. The sample holds some 450,000 clones, 88% seen once. The Seattle site enrolled patients during active infection and followed them longitudinally. CDR3 size: 15 residues. Germline trimming cut 1 base from V and 5 bases from J; bases unmatched to any gene: 5. Germline loops: CDR1 MGHRA, CDR2 YSYEKL.

This clonotype was sampled from a woman aged 50 to 60 with COVID-19, enrolled during active disease. Sequenced sample: peripheral blood. The gene calls are TRBV4-1 and TRBJ2-7; TRBD1 aligns across 10 bases. The CDR3 nucleotides read TGCGCCAGCAGCCAAGTTGGGACAGGGGTCGACGAGCAGTACTTC. Protein sequence: CASSQVGTGVDEQYF.